This is a list of T cell receptor beta chains from one sample in a study of blood T cells in healthy people across ages. One entry per CDR3 protein, called by TCRdb with MiXCR from the 5' RACE reads. The sample holds roughly 500,000 distinct CDR3 sequences, 24% seen once. These sequences were also reported in another study, on T cells of mothers and their children.

The source material was blood. The receptors derive from a boy under 18 in good health. The CDR3 runs from the conserved cysteine through the conserved F or W. The order of the fields is J gene, V gene, clone size, D gene, CDR3 DNA, CDR3 protein. The D gene is left open where the match is weak. Rows may omit the clone size; those that give it use once, few, many or a size class.

TRBJ2-3 | TRBV7-2 | many | NA | TGTGCCAGCAGTTTTGGCGGCACAGATACGCAGTATTTT | CASSFGGTDTQYF
TRBJ1-1 | TRBV25-1 | few | NA | TGTGCCAGCGGGGGAGGCGGAGGGGTACGAGCTTTCTTT | CASGGGGGVRAFF
TRBJ1-2 | TRBV20-1 | few | NA | TGCAGTGCAAGGTCGGGCGACGGCCTCGGCTATGGCTACACCTTC | CSARSGDGLGYGYTF
TRBJ2-7 | TRBV20-1 | NA | TRBD2 | TGCAGTGCTACAGGACTAGCGGGGGTCAACGAGCAGTACTTC | CSATGLAGVNEQYF
TRBJ1-1 | TRBV7-2 | NA | TRBD1 | TGTGCCAGCAGCTTAGGGCCGACAGGGATGACTGAAGCTTTCTTT | CASSLGPTGMTEAFF
TRBJ2-1 | TRBV7-8 | few | NA | TGTGCCAGCAGCTTAGTTGCGGGGCCCGACAATGAGCAGTTCTTC | CASSLVAGPDNEQFF
TRBJ2-1 | TRBV6-2/TRBV6-3 | NA | TRBD2 | TGTGCCAGCACCCCGGGACTAGCGGGTAATGAGCAGTTCTTC | CASTPGLAGNEQFF
TRBJ2-5 | TRBV6-5 | NA | TRBD2 | TGTGCCAGCAGTTACTCGACAGCGGGGGATGATGGGACCCAGTACTTC | CASSYSTAGDDGTQYF
TRBJ1-1 | TRBV7-8 | few | NA | TGTGCCAGCAGCTTAGCGCTAGGGGCGGGGACTGAAGCTTTCTTT | CASSLALGAGTEAFF
TRBJ2-5 | TRBV20-1 | NA | NA | TGCACTGCTAGAGTAGTAGGTGAAGAGACCCAGTACTTC | CTARVVGEETQYF
TRBJ2-7 | TRBV20-1 | NA | NA | TGCAGTGCTAGAGAGGAAATAGAGGGAATCTTC | CSAREEIEGIF
TRBJ2-1 | TRBV7-2 | NA | NA | TGTGCCAGCAGCCCGCACGGGGGTTCCTACAATGAGCAGTCCTTC | CASSPHGGSYNEQSF
TRBJ2-5 | TRBV7-2 | NA | NA | TGTGCCAGCAGCTCCGGACAGTCCTGGGAGACCCAGTACTTC | CASSSGQSWETQYF
TRBJ2-3 | TRBV28 | NA | NA | TGTGCCAGCAGTCTGAATAGGGATACGCAGTATTTT | CASSLNRDTQYF
TRBJ2-7 | TRBV30 | NA | NA | TGTGCCAGGAGCATGATGGCAGGGTACGAGCAGTACTTC | CARSMMAGYEQYF
TRBJ2-5 | TRBV7-9 | NA | NA | TGTGCCAGCAGCTCCACCCTTCCAACTCATATCCAAGAGACCCAGTACTTC | CASSSTLPTHIQETQYF
TRBJ2-1 | TRBV6-2/TRBV6-3 | NA | NA | TGTGCCAGCAGTTACCTATCGGGGGTTGAGCAGTTCTTC | CASSYLSGVEQFF